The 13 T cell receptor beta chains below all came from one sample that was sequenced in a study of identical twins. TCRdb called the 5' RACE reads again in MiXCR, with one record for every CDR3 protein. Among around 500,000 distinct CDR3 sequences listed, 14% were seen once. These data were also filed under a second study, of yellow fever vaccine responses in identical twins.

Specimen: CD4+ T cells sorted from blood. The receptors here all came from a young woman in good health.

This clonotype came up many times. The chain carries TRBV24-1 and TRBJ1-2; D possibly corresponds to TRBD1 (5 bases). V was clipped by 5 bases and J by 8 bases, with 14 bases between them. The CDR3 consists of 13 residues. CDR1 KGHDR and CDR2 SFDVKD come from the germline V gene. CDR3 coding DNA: TGTGCCACCAGTGCCTCAGGGACCACCGGCTACACCTTC. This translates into CATSASGTTGYTF.

In nucleotides, the CDR3 is TGTGCCAGCAGTTTCCGGGGGCAGGACACTGAAGCTTTCTTT. Translated, it gives CASSFRGQDTEAFF. The chain links TRBV6-5 to TRBJ1-1; D is possibly TRBD1 (6 bases). Germline V lookup: CDR1 MNHEY, CDR2 SVGAGI. The CDR3 spans 14 residues. With 4 bases removed from V and 3 bases from J, the gap between germline ends came to 12 bases.

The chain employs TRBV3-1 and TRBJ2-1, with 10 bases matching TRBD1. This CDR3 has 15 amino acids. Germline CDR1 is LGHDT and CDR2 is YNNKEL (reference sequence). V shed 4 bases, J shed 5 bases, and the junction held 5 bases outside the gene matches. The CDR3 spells CASSLSDRGNNEQFF. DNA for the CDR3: TGTGCCAGCAGCCTCTCGGACAGGGGGAACAATGAGCAGTTCTTC.

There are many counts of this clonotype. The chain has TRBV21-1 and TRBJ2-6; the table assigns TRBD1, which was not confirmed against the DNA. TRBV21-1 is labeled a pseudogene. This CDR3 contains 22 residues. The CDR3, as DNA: TGTGCCAGCAGCAATGGGGCTCGAGGGACAGGGAAGATCCTCTCTGGGGCCAACGTCCTGACTTTC. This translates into CASSNGARGTGKILSGANVLTF.

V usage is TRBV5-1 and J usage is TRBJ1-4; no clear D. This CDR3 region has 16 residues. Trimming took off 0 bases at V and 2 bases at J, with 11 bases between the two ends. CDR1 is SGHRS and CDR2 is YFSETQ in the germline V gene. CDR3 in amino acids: CASSLADGRTNEKLFF. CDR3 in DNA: TGCGCCAGCAGCTTGGCCGACGGGCGGACTAATGAAAAACTGTTTTTT.

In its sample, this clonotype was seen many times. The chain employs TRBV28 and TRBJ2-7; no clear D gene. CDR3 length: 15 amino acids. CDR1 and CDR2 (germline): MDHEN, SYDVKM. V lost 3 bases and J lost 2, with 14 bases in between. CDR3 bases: TGTGCCAGCAGTTTTTCTAGAGCGTCGACCTACGAGCAGTACTTC. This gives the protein CASSFSRASTYEQYF. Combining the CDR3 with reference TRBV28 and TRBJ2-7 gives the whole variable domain DVKVTQSSRYLVKRTGEKVFLECVQDMDHENMFWYRQDPGLGLRLIYFSYDVKMKEKGDIPEGYSVSREKKERFSLILESASTNQTSMYLCASSFSRASTYEQYFGPGTRLTVT.

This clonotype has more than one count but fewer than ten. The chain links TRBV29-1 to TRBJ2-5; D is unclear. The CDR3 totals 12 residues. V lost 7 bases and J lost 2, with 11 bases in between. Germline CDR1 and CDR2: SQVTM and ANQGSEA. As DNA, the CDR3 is TGCAGCGGGGGTCTATTTCAAGAGACCCAGTACTTC. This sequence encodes CSGGLFQETQYF.

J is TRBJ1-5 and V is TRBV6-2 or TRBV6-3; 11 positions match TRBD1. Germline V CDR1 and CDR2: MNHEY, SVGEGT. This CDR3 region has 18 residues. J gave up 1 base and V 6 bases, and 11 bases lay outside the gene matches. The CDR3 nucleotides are TGTGCCAGCAGCCCTCTCTGGACAGGGGGCAGAAGCAATCAGCCCCAGCATTTT. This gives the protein CASSPLWTGGRSNQPQHF.

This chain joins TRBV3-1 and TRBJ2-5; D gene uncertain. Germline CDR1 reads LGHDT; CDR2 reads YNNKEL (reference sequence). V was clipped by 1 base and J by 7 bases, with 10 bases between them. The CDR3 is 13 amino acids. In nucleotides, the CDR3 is TGTGCCAGCAGCCAAGGAGTAGGATCGACCCAGTACTTC. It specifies CASSQGVGSTQYF.

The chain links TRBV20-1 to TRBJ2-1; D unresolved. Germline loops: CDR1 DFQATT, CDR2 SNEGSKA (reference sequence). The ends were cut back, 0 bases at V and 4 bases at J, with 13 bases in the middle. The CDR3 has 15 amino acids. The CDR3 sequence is CSARDRSDWYNEQFF. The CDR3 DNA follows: TGCAGTGCTAGAGATAGGAGCGACTGGTACAATGAGCAGTTCTTC.

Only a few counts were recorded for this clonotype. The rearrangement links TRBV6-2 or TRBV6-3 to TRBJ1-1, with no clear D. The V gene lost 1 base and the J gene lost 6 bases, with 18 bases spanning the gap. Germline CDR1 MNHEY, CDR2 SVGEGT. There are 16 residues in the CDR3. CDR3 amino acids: CASSYLGELPWAEAFF. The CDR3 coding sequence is TGTGCCAGCAGTTACTTAGGTGAGCTCCCCTGGGCTGAAGCTTTCTTT.

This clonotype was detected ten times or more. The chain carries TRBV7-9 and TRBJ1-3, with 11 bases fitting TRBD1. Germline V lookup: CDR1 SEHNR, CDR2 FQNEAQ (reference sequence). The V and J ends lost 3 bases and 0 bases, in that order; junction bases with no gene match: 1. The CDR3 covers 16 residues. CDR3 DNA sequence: TGTGCCAGCAGCTTCGGACAGGGGGCCTCTGGAAACACCATATATTTT. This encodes CASSFGQGASGNTIYF.

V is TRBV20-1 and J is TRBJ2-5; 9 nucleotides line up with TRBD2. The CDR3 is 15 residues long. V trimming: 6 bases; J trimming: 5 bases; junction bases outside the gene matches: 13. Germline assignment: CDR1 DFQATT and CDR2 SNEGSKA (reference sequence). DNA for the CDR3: TGCAGTGCCTCACCCTTAGCGGGAGCTCCGGAGACCCAGTACTTC. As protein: CSASPLAGAPETQYF.